This TCR beta chain was captured by sequencing in a study of OX40 agonist ivuxolimab in advanced cancers. Study at large: There were three patients with partial responses, one having hepatocellular carcinoma and two cutaneous melanoma.

CDR1 and CDR2 (germline): SGHKS, YYEKEE (reference sequence). This CDR3 spans 13 amino acids. Between the trimmed V and J ends, which lost 1 base and 4 bases, there was a span of 6 bases. Assay used: immunoSEQ multiplex PCR; TCRdb lists only in-frame clones, some missing. The sample shows around 80,000 clones, around nine tenths of them seen only once. This clone was seen a handful of times. This specimen was CD4+ or CD8+ T cells sorted from blood, taken in a trial of the OX40 agonist ivuxolimab. This chain joins TRBV5-5 and TRBJ1-5; D gene uncertain. The source is an adult with an advanced solid tumor such as melanoma, head and neck, liver or kidney cancer. CDR3 coding DNA: TGTGCCAGCAGCTTGACCCCGAATCAGCCCCAGCATTTT. Its translation: CASSLTPNQPQHF.